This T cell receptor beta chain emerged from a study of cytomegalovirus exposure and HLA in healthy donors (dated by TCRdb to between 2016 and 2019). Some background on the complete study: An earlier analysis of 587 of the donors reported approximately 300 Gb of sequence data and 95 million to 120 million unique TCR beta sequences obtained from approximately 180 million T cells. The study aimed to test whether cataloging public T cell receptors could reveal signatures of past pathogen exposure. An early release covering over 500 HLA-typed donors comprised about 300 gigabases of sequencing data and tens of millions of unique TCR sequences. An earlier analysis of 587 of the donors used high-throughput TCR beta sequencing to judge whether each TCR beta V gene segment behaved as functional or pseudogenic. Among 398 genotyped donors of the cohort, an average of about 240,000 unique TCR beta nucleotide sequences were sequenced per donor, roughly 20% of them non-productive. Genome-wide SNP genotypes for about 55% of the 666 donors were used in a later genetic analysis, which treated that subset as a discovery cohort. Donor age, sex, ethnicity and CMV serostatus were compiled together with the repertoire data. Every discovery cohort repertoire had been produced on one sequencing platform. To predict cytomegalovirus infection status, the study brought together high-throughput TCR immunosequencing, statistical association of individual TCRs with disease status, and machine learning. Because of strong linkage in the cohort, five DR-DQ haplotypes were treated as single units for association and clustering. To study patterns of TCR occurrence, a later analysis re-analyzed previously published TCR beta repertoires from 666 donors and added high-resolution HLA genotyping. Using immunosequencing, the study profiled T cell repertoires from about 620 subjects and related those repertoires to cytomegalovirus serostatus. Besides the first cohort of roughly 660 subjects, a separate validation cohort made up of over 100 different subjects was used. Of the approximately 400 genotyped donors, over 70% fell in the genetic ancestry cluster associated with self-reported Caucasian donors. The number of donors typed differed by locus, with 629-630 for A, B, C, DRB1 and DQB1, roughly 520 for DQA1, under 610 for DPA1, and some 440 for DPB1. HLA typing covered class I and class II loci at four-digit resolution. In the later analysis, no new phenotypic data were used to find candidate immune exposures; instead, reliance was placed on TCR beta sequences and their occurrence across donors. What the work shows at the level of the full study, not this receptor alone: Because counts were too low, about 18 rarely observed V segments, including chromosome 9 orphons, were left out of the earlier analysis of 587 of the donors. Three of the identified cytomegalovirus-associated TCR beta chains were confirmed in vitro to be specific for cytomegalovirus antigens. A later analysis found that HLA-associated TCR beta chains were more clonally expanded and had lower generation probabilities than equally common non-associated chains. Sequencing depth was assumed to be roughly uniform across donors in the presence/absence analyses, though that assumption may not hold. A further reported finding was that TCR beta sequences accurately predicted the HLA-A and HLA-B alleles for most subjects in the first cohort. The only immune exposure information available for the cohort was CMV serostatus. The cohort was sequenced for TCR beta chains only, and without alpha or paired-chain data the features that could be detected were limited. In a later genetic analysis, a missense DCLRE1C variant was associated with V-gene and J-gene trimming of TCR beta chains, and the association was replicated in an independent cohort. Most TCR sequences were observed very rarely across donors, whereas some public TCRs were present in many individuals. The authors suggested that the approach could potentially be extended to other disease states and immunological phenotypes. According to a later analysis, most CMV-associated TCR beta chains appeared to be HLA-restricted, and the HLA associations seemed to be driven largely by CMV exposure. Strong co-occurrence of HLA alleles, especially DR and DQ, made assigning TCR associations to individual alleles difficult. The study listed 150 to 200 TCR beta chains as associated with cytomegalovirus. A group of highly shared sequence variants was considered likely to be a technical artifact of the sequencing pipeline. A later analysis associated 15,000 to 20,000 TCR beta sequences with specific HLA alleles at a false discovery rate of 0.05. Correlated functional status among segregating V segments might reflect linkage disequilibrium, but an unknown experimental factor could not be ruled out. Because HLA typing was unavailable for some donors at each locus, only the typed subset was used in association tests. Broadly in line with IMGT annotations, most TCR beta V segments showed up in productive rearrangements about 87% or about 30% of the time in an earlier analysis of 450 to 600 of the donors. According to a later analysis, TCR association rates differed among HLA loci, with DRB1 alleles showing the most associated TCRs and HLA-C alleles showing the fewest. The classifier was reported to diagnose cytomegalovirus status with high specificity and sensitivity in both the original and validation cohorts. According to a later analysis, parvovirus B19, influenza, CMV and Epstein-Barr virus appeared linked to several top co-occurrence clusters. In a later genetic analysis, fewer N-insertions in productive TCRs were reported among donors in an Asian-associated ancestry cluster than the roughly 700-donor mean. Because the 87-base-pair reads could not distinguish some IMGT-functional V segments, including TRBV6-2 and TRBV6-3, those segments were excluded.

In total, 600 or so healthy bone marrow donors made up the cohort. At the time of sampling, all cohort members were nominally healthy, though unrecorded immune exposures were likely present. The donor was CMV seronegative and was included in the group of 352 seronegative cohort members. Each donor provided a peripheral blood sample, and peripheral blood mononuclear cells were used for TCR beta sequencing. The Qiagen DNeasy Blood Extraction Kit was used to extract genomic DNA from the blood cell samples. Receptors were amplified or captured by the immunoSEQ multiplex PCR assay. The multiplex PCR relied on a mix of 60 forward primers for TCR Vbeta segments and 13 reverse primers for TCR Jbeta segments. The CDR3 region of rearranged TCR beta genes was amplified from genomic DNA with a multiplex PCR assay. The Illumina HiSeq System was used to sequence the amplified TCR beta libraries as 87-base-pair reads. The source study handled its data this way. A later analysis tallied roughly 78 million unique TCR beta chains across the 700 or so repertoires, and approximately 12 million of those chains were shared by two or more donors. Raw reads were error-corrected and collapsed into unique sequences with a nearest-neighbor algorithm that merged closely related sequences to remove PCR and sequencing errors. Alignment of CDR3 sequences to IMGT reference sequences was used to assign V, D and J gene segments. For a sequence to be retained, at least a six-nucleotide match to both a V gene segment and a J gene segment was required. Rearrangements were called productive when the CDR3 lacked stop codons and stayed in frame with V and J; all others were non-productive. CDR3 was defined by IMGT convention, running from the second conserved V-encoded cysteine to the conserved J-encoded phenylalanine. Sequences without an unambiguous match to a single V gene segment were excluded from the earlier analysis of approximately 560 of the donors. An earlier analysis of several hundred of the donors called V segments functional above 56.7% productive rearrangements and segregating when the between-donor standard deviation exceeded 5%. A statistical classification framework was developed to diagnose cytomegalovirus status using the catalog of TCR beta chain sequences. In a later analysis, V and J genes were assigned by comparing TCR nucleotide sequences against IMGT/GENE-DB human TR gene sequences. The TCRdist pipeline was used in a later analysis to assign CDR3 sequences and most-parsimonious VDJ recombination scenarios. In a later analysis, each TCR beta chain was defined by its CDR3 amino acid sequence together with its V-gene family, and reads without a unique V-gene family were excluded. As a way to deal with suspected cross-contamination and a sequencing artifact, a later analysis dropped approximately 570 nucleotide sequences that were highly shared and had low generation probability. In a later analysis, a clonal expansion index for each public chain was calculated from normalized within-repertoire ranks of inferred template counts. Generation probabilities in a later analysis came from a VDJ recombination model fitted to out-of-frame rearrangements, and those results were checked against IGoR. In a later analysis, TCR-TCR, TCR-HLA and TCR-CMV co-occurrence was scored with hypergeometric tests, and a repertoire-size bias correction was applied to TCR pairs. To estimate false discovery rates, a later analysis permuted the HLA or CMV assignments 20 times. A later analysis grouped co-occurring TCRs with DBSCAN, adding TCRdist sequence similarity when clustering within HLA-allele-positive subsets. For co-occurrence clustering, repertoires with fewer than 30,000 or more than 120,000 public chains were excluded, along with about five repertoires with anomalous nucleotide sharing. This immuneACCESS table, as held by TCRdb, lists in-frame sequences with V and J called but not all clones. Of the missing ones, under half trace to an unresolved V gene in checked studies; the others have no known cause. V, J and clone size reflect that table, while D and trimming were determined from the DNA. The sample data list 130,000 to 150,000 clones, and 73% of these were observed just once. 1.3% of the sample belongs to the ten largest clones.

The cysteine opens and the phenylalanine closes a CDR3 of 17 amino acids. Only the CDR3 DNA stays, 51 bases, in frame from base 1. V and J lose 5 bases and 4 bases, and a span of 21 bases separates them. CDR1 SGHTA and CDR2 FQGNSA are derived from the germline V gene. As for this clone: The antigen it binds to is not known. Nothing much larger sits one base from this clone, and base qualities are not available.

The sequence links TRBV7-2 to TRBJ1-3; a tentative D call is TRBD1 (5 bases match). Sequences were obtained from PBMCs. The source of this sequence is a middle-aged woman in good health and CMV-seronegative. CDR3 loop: CASSPQSRGAQGNTIYF. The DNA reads TGTGCCAGCAGCCCCCAGAGTAGGGGCGCGCAAGGAAACACCATATATTTT.